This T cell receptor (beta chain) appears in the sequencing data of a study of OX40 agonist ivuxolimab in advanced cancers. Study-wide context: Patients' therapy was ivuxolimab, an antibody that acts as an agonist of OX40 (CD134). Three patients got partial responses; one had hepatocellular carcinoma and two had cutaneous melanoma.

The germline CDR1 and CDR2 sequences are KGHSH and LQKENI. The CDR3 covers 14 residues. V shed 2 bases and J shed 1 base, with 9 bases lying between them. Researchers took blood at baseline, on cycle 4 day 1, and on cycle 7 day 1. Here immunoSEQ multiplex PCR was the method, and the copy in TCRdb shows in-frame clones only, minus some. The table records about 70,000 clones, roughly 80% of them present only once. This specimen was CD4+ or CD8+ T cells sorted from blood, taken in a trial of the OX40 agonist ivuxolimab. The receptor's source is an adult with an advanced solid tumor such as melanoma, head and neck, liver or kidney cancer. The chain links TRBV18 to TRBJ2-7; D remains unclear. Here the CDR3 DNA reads TGTGCCAGCTCACCAGGGTCCCGTTCCTACGAGCAGTACTTC. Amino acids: CASSPGSRSYEQYF.